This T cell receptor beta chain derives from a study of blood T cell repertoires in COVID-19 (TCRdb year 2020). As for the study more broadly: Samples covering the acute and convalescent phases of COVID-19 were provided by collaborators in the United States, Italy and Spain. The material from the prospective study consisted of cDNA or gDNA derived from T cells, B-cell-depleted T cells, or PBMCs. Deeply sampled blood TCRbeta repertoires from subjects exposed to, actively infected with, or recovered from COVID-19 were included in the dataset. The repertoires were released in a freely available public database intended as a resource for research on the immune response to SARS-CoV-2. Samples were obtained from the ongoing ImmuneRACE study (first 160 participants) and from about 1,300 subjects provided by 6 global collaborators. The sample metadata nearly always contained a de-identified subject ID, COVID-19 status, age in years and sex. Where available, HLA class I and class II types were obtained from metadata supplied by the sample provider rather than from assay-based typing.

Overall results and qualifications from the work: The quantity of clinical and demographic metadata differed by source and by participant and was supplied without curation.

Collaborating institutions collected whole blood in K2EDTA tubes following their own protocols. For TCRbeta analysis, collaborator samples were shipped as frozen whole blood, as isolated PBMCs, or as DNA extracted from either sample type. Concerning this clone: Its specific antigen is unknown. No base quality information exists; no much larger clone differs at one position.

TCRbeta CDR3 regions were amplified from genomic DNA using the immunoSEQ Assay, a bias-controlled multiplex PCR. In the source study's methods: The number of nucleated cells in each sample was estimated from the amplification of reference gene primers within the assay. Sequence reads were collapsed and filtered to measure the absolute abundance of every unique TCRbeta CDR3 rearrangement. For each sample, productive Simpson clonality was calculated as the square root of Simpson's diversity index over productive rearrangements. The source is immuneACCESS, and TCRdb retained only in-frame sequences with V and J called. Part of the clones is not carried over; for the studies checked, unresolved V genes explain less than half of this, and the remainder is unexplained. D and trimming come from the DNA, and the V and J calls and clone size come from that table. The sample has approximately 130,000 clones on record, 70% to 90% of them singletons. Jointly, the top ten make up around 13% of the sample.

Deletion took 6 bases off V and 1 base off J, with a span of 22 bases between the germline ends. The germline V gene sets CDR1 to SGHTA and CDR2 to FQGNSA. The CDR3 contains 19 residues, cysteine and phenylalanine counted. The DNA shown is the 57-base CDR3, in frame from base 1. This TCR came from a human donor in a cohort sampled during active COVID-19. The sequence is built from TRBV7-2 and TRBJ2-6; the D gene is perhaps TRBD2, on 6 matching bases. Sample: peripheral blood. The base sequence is TGTGCCAGCAGTTCAACAGCGGGCGTAAGTTCTTCTGGGGCCAACGTCCTGACTTTC. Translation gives CASSSTAGVSSSGANVLTF.